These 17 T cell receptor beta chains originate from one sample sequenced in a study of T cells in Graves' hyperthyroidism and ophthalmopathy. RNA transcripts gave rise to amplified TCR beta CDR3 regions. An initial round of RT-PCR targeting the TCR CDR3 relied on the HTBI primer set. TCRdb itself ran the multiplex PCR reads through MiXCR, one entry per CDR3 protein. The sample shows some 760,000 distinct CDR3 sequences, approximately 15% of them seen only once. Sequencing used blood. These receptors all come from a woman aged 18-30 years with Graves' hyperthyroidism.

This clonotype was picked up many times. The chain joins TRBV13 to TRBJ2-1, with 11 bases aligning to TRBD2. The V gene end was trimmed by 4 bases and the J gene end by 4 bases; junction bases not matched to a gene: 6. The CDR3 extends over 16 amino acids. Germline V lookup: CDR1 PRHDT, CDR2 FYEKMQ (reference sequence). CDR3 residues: CASSWVAGGLYNEQFF. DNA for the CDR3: TGTGCCAGCAGCTGGGTAGCGGGAGGGCTTTACAATGAGCAGTTCTTC.

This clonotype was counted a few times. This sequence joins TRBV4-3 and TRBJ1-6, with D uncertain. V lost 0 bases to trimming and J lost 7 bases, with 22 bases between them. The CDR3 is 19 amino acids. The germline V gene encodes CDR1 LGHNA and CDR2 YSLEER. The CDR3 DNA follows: TGCGCCAGCAGCCAAGATATAGCGACGGCTTTTTCGGCCAATTCACCCCTCCACTTT. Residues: CASSQDIATAFSANSPLHF.

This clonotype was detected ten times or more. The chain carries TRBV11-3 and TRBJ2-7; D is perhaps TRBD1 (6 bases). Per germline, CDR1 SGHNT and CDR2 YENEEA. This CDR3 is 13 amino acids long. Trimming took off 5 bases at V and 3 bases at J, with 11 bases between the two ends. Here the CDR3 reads CASSRDNYYEQYF. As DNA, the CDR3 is TGTGCCAGCAGCCGGGACAACTACTACGAGCAGTACTTC.

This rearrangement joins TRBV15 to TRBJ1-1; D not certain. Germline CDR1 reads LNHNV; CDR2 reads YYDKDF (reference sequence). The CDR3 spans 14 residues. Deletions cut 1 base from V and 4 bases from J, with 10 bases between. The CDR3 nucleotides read TGTGCCACCAGCAGAGGAGGAGGGTCCACTGAAGCTTTCTTT. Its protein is CATSRGGGSTEAFF.

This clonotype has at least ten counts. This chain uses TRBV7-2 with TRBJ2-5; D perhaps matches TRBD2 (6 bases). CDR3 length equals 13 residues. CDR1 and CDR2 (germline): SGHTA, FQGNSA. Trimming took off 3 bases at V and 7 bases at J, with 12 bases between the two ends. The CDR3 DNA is TGTGCCAGCAGCTTGACGGGGGTTGGGACCCAGTACTTC. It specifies CASSLTGVGTQYF.

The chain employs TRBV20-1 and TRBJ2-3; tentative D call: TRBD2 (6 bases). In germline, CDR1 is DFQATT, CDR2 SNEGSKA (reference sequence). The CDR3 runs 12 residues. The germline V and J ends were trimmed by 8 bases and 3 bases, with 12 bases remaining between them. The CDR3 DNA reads TGCAGTTCCCGGGAGATTACAGATACGCAGTATTTT. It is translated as CSSREITDTQYF.

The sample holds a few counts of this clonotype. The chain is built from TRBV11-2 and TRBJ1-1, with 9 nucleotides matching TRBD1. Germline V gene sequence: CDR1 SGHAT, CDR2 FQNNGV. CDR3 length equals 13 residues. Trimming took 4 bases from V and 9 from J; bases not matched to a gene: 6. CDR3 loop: CASSWGQGTKAFF. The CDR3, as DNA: TGTGCCAGCAGCTGGGGACAGGGAACTAAAGCTTTCTTT. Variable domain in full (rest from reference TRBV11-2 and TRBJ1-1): EAGVAQSPRYKIIEKRQSVAFWCNPISGHATLYWYQQILGQGPKLLIQFQNNGVVDDSQLPKDRFSAERLKGVDSTLKIQPAKLEDSAVYLCASSWGQGTKAFFGQGTRLTVV.

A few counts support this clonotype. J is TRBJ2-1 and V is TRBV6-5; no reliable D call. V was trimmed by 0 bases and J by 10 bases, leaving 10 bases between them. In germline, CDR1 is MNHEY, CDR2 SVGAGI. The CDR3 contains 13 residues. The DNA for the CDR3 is TGTGCCAGCAGTTACTCCGTCAGGCGCGAGCAGTTCTTC. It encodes CASSYSVRREQFF.

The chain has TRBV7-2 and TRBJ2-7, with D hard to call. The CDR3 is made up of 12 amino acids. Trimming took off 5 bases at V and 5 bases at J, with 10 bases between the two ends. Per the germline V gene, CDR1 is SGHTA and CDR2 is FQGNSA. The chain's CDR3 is CASSRASHEQYF. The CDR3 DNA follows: TGTGCCAGCAGCCGAGCGAGCCACGAGCAGTACTTC.

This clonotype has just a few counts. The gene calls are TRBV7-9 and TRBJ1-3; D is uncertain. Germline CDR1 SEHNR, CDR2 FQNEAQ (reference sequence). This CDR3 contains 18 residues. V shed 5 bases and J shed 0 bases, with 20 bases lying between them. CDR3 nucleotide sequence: TGTGCCAGCAGCCACTCTCCTTTTGGAGGGAGCTCTGGAAACACCATATATTTT. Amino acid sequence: CASSHSPFGGSSGNTIYF.

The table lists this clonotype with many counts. CDR3 nucleotide sequence: TGTGCCAGCAGTTTCACAGGCCGGACCTCCTACGAGCAGTACTTC. Translated, it gives CASSFTGRTSYEQYF. The chain carries TRBV6-2 or TRBV6-3 and TRBJ2-7; tentatively, D is TRBD1 (5 bases). Germline CDR1 is MNHEY and CDR2 is SVGEGT. Trimming cost V 4 bases and J 0 bases, with 13 bases left between them. The CDR3 has 15 amino acids.

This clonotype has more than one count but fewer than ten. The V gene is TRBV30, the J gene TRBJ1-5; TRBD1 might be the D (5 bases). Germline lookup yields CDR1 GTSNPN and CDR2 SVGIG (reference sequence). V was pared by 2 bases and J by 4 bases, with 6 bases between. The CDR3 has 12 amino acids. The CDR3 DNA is TGTGCCTGGAGTCCAGGGAATCAGCCCCAGCATTTT. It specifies CAWSPGNQPQHF.

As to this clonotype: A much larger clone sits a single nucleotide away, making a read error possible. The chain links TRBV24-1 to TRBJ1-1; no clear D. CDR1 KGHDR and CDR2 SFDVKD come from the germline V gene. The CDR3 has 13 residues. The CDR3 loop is CATSDRWNIEAFF. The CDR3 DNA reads TGTGCCACCAGTGATCGGTGGAACATTGAAGCTTTCTTT.

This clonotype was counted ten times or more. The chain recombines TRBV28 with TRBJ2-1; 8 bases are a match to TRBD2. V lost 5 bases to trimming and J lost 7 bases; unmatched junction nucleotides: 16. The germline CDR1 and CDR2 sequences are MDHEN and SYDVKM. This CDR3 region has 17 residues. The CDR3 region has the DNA TGTGCCAGCAGTCGTTTACTAGCGGCAAACTTCGTAAATGAGCAGTTCTTC. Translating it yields CASSRLLAANFVNEQFF.

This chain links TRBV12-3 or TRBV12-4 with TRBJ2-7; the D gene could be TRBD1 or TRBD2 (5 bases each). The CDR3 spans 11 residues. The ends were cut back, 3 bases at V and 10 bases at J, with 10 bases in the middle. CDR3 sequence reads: CASSLGVRQYF. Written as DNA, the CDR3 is TGTGCCAGCAGTTTGGGGGTCCGACAGTACTTC.

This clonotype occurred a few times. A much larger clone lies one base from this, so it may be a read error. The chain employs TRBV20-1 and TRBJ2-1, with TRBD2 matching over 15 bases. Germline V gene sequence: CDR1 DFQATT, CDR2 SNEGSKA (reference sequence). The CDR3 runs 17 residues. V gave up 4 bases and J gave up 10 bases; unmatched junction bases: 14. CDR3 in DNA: TGCAGTGCTACGCCCTGGGGACTAGCGGGAGGTTACCACGAGCAGTTCTTC. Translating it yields CSATPWGLAGGYHEQFF.

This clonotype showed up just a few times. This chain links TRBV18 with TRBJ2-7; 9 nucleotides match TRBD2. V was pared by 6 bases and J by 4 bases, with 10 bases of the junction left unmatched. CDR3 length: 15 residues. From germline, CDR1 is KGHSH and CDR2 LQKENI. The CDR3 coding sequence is TGTGCCAGCTCGTATCCCGGGACTAGCAAATACGAGCAGTACTTC. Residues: CASSYPGTSKYEQYF.